Sequencing of this T cell receptor (beta chain) was carried out in a study of STAT5B mutations in CD4+ large granular lymphocyte leukemia. Study-level points and caveats: Patient CD4-sorted repertoires stayed more clonal than healthy ones after leukemic-clone removal.

TCRdb's copy holds only in-frame clones and misses some; the assay was immunoSEQ multiplex PCR. The repertoire holds 30,000 to 40,000 clones, with 70% to 90% as singletons. This clone appeared a few times. Its antigen is as yet unknown. The receptor was isolated from a human donor in good health. The sequenced sample was CD4+ T cells from blood buffy coats.

The chain's CDR3 is CASSRWNQPQHF. For the CDR3, the DNA is TGCGCCAGCAGTAGGTGGAATCAGCCCCAGCATTTT. The chain is built from TRBV10-2 and TRBJ1-5; D unclear. The CDR3 length is 12 residues. Trimming took off 5 bases at V and 4 bases at J, with 6 bases between the two ends. CDR1 is WSHSY and CDR2 is SAAADI in the germline V gene.